This record looks at one T cell receptor beta chain sequence and its context. This sequence may be a read error, since a much larger clone differs from it by one base. A single record per CDR3 protein comes from TCRdb applying MiXCR to the RT-PCR reads. Here the sample spans approximately 680,000 distinct CDR3 sequences, approximately 14% being singletons. These data come from a study of response to subunit inactivated influenza vaccine. The germline V gene has CDR1 ENHRY and CDR2 SYGVKD. CDR3 size: 13 residues. Trimming pared 3 bases from V and 4 bases from J, leaving 8 bases between. Sequencing was performed on PBMCs from blood, taken 12 days after vaccination. This sequence was found in a man in his forties or fifties who received an inactivated influenza vaccine. This rearrangement joins TRBV10-3 to TRBJ2-3; D is undetermined. The CDR3 DNA is TGTGCCATCAGTGACCACGCCGCAGATACGCAGTATTTT. Encoded protein: CAISDHAADTQYF.